The rows below give T cell receptor beta chains drawn from one sample of a study of blood T cell repertoires in COVID-19. The assay was immunoSEQ multiplex PCR, and TCRdb's table has in-frame clones only and misses some. In the table there are about half a million clones, about 88% of which are singletons. Sequencing was performed on peripheral blood. Source of these receptors: a man aged 18 to 30 with COVID-19, enrolled during active disease. Both conserved end residues are trimmed from each CDR3. A D gene is named only where the DNA matches it firmly.

D	V	J	CDR3
.	TRBV19	TRBJ2-5	ASSIGDRTYQETQY
TRBD2	TRBV2	TRBJ2-1	ASRAAGDSYNEQF
.	TRBV5-1	TRBJ1-6	ASSLGQGSESPLH
.	TRBV2	TRBJ1-1	ASSESSGGGTEAF
TRBD1	TRBV6-5	TRBJ1-2	ASSYSSGQGIYGYT
.	TRBV6-5	TRBJ1-3	ASSETGGNTIY
.	TRBV27	TRBJ2-2	AIRQENTGELF
.	TRBV24-1	TRBJ2-1	ATSATGKSSYNEQF
TRBD2	TRBV27	TRBJ2-7	ASSLASGALEQY
.	TRBV12-3/TRBV12-4	TRBJ1-5	ASSPRERQPQH
.	TRBV6-1	TRBJ2-4	ASSETRGRGVPKNIQY
.	TRBV2	TRBJ2-2	ASSVRQATNTGELF
TRBD1	TRBV5-6	TRBJ1-2	ASSPGQARYGYT
TRBD1	TRBV6-6	TRBJ2-3	ASSYSVDRADTQY
.	TRBV5-5	TRBJ1-5	ASSDRRGGGQPQH
.	TRBV2	TRBJ2-2	ASSMEGGTNTGELF
.	TRBV14	TRBJ2-7	ASSREGLKGYEQY
TRBD1	TRBV29-1	TRBJ2-5	SVRTGGETQY
TRBD1	TRBV7-9	TRBJ2-1	ASSQGLQGNEQF
TRBD1	TRBV18	TRBJ2-5	ASSTGTGGQETQY
.	TRBV11-2	TRBJ1-3	ASSLGGRRSGNTIY
.	TRBV6-5	TRBJ2-1	ASSSLADIPYNEQF
TRBD2	TRBV27	TRBJ2-5	ASRREGGFVTQY
TRBD1	TRBV27	TRBJ1-4	ASSFNRGLNEKLF
TRBD1	TRBV5-1	TRBJ2-7	ASSSPGQGNYEQY
.	TRBV3-1/TRBV3-2	TRBJ1-4	ASSQAAGMGKLF
TRBD2	TRBV6-6	TRBJ2-1	ASRALTSGGLSEQF
TRBD1	TRBV5-6	TRBJ2-7	ASSWNPRGYEQY
TRBD2	TRBV7-2	TRBJ2-7	ASSPGTTRYEQY
.	TRBV20-1	TRBJ1-2	SAREGRGYT
.	TRBV19	TRBJ2-1	ASSSPGGRGNEQF
.	TRBV18	TRBJ2-1	ASSPTTYEQF
.	TRBV18	TRBJ1-1	ASSPLAGNTEAF
.	TRBV21-1	TRBJ2-4	ASSKRETSGSNIQY
.	TRBV2	TRBJ2-7	ASSEGSSYEQY
TRBD1	TRBV7-9	TRBJ1-6	ASSIMGTGNSPLH
TRBD2	TRBV15	TRBJ2-7	ATSRELAGAYEQY
TRBD1	TRBV19	TRBJ1-2	ASSIEVRRGRSGYT
.	TRBV3-1/TRBV3-2	TRBJ2-7	ASSRFSEDEQY
TRBD1	TRBV12-3/TRBV12-4	TRBJ2-7	ASRPGQGAQY
TRBD1	TRBV5-3	TRBJ1-3	ARSSDRAGNTIY
.	TRBV3-1/TRBV3-2	TRBJ1-2	ASSPGLGIGYT
.	TRBV2	TRBJ1-6	ASKETYNSPLH
TRBD2	TRBV5-1	TRBJ2-3	ASSLGLAAWATDTQY
.	TRBV7-9	TRBJ2-7	ASSPEASYEQY
.	TRBV19	TRBJ2-1	ASSISAYSSYNEQF
.	TRBV20-1	TRBJ1-4	SASKQGGEKLF
TRBD2	TRBV15	TRBJ2-7	ATSRDLASGAAEQY
TRBD1	TRBV7-8	TRBJ1-2	ASSLRDRGRLGYGYT
TRBD2	TRBV9	TRBJ2-5	ASSVGLAGETQY
TRBD1	TRBV25-1	TRBJ1-5	ASSEQGGQDTNQPQH
.	TRBV24-1	TRBJ2-3	ATSDPGSGTDTQY
TRBD2	TRBV29-1	TRBJ2-2	SVAAGVPTGELF